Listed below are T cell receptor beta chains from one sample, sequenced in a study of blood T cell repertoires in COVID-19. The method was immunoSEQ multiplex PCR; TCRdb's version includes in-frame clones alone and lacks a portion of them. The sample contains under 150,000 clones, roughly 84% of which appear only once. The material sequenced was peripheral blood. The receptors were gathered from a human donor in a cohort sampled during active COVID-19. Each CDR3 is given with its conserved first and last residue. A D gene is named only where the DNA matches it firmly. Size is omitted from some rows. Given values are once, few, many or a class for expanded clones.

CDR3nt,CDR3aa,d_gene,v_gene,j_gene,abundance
TGTGCCAGCAGCTTACACCGCGACACTGAAGCTTTCTTT,CASSLHRDTEAFF,.,TRBV11-3,TRBJ1-1,few
TGTGCCAGCAGCCTCGGCGGTGAAGCTTTCTTT,CASSLGGEAFF,.,TRBV3-1/TRBV3-2,TRBJ1-1,few
TGTGCCAGCAGGCTTCAGGGGGCAGGTCAGCCCCAGCATTTT,CASRLQGAGQPQHF,TRBD1,TRBV28,TRBJ1-5,.
TGTGCCAGCAGTGAAGCTCGGAGGGGCGGCTACACCTTC,CASSEARRGGYTF,.,TRBV2,TRBJ1-2,.
TGTGCCGCTCACGAGACGGGTCTCGGAAACACCATATATTTT,CAAHETGLGNTIYF,.,TRBV6-1,TRBJ1-3,.
TGTGCCAGCTCACGGGGGCAGCAAGAGACCCAGTACTTC,CASSRGQQETQYF,.,TRBV18,TRBJ2-5,.
TGTGCCAGTAGTATCACAGGCCGGGGGGGCTACACCTTC,CASSITGRGGYTF,.,TRBV19,TRBJ1-2,.
TGTGCCAGCGTTGCGCCGGGGGTGGATACGCAGTATTTT,CASVAPGVDTQYF,.,TRBV18,TRBJ2-3,.
TGTGCCAGCAGCTTAACCACTCCGGGACTGGGCACAGATACGCAGTATTTT,CASSLTTPGLGTDTQYF,.,TRBV7-2,TRBJ2-3,.
TGTGCCAGCAGTTTCCATAGCCTCTCTGGGGCCAACGTCCTGACTTTC,CASSFHSLSGANVLTF,.,TRBV27,TRBJ2-6,.
TGTGCCAGCAGCCAAGAAAGTCAGACCTACAATGAGCAGTTCTTC,CASSQESQTYNEQFF,.,TRBV4-2,TRBJ2-1,.
TGTGCCAGCAGCTTAGTGGTGACAGGGAGCACAGATACGCAGTATTTT,CASSLVVTGSTDTQYF,TRBD1,TRBV7-2,TRBJ2-3,.
TGTGCCAGCAGCTTAGTGGCCATATCAAACACTGAAGCTTTCTTT,CASSLVAISNTEAFF,.,TRBV7-8,TRBJ1-1,.
TGTGCCAGTAGTAGCCCCCTAGCGGGGGACTACAATGAGCAGTTCTTC,CASSSPLAGDYNEQFF,TRBD2,TRBV19,TRBJ2-1,once
TGCGCCAGCAGCAAGGACAGGGGTGCCACCGGGGAGCTGTTTTTT,CASSKDRGATGELFF,TRBD1,TRBV5-1,TRBJ2-2,few
TGTGCCAGCGGAACAGGGGGAGATGAAAAACTGTTTTTT,CASGTGGDEKLFF,TRBD1,TRBV7-3,TRBJ1-4,.
TGTGCCAGCAGCCAAAAGTTGTCGTCACTGATGAAGCCAACAGATACGCAGTATTTT,CASSQKLSSLMKPTDTQYF,.,TRBV4-2,TRBJ2-3,.
TGTGCCAGCAGCCAGGGAGAGGCCTATGGCTACACCTTC,CASSQGEAYGYTF,.,TRBV3-1/TRBV3-2,TRBJ1-2,.
TGCGCCAGCAGCCAAGAGAGGACAGGGGGCTTAGGGGAGCAGTACTTC,CASSQERTGGLGEQYF,TRBD1,TRBV4-3,TRBJ2-7,few
TGTGCCAGTAGTGGGCCCACCGCGGGGGGGGTCCACGAGCAGTACTTC,CASSGPTAGGVHEQYF,TRBD2,TRBV19,TRBJ2-7,few
TGCAGTGCTAGAATCGGGGATGGCTACACCTTC,CSARIGDGYTF,.,TRBV20-1,TRBJ1-2,.
TGTGCCAGCAGTACTGCGGGGGGGCCTGTCGGGGAGCTGTTTTTT,CASSTAGGPVGELFF,TRBD2,TRBV6-2/TRBV6-3,TRBJ2-2,few
TGTGCCAGCAGTTACTCGAAAGGCAGGGGGTTTAACACCATATATTTT,CASSYSKGRGFNTIYF,TRBD1,TRBV6-5,TRBJ1-3,.
TGTGCCAGCAGCTTAGCTTCCTCCCGGGGACAGGGGATCAATCAGCCCCAGCATTTT,CASSLASSRGQGINQPQHF,TRBD1,TRBV7-8,TRBJ1-5,.
TGTGCCAGCAGTTTCGTAGAAATTAATTCACCCCTCCACTTT,CASSFVEINSPLHF,.,TRBV27,TRBJ1-6,.
TGCGCCAGCAGTGACCAACCGAAGAGCGGGGGGGCCGTCGGGGAGCTGTTTTTT,CASSDQPKSGGAVGELFF,TRBD2,TRBV10-1,TRBJ2-2,.
TGTGCCAGCAGTCCCGACAGTAACCGTTTCGCCGGGGAGCTGTTTTTT,CASSPDSNRFAGELFF,.,TRBV27,TRBJ2-2,.
TGTGCCAGCAGCTTCGGGGGGCTGAACACTGAAGCTTTCTTT,CASSFGGLNTEAFF,.,TRBV5-4,TRBJ1-1,.
TGTGCCAGCAGCCAACTGGTAGATACTGAAGCTTTCTTT,CASSQLVDTEAFF,.,TRBV7-7,TRBJ1-1,.
TGTGCCAGCTCGGGGGGAGACACTGAAGCTTTCTTT,CASSGGDTEAFF,.,TRBV18,TRBJ1-1,.
TGTGCCAGCAGCTTAGTCAGTAGCGGGGGGGGCTACGAGCAGTACTTC,CASSLVSSGGGYEQYF,TRBD2,TRBV7-2,TRBJ2-7,.
TGTGCCAGCAGCCGGGGGTCCCTTGGTTTGGGCTACACCTTC,CASSRGSLGLGYTF,.,TRBV7-2,TRBJ1-2,.
TGCGCCAGCAGCCAAGATGTACAGGGCGCCTATGGCTACACCTTC,CASSQDVQGAYGYTF,.,TRBV4-3,TRBJ1-2,.
TGTGCCAGCAGTTACTGGACAGGACTGAACACTGAAGCTTTCTTT,CASSYWTGLNTEAFF,TRBD1,TRBV6-2/TRBV6-3,TRBJ1-1,once
TGTGCCACCAGCAGAGATAAAGCTAGCGGATTTAACACAGATACGCAGTATTTT,CATSRDKASGFNTDTQYF,TRBD2,TRBV15,TRBJ2-3,.
TGTGCCAGCAGCTTTACAGGTCTTTTAAGCTCTGGGGCCAACGTCCTGACTTTC,CASSFTGLLSSGANVLTF,.,TRBV7-2,TRBJ2-6,once
TGTGCCATCCGGGACAGCTACGAGCAGTACTTC,CAIRDSYEQYF,TRBD1,TRBV10-3,TRBJ2-7,.
TGTGCCAGCAGTACAGGGAACGTTCGGATACCCCTCCACTTT,CASSTGNVRIPLHF,.,TRBV6-5,TRBJ1-6,.
TGTGCCAGCAGCTTGACAGGGTTCTATGGCTACACCTTC,CASSLTGFYGYTF,TRBD1,TRBV12-3/TRBV12-4,TRBJ1-2,.
TGTGCCAGCACGAGGAGGGGTTACAACAATGAGCAGTTCTTC,CASTRRGYNNEQFF,.,TRBV28,TRBJ2-1,.
TGTGCCAGCAGCTTAGCGGGACAGGCTGGAAACACCATATATTTT,CASSLAGQAGNTIYF,TRBD1,TRBV7-6,TRBJ1-3,.
TGTGCCAGCAGCCAAGACGGCGGGGGTGATACGCAGTATTTT,CASSQDGGGDTQYF,TRBD2,TRBV4-2,TRBJ2-3,.
TGCGCCAGCAGCTTCACGGGGATAGGTCAGCCCCAGCATTTT,CASSFTGIGQPQHF,.,TRBV4-1,TRBJ1-5,.
TGTGCCGCCGGGACAGGAGCCACCTACGAGCAGTACTTC,CAAGTGATYEQYF,TRBD1,TRBV7-9,TRBJ2-7,.
TGCGCCAGCAGCTTGGACAGGGGGTACTCCTACGAGCAGTACTTC,CASSLDRGYSYEQYF,TRBD1,TRBV5-1,TRBJ2-7,.
TGCGCCAGCAGTGGGGGGACAGGGACAACTGGCTACACCTTC,CASSGGTGTTGYTF,TRBD1,TRBV10-2,TRBJ1-2,once
TGTGCCAGCAGCCCGCCAGGAAGCGGTGGCTACACCTTC,CASSPPGSGGYTF,.,TRBV14,TRBJ1-2,.
TGCGCCAGCAGTGTCCCTGTGACAGGGTCGTTTCAGCCCCAGCATTTT,CASSVPVTGSFQPQHF,TRBD1,TRBV10-1,TRBJ1-5,few
TGTGCCAGCAGCACAGGACAGAACAATAATTCACCCCTCCACTTT,CASSTGQNNNSPLHF,.,TRBV9,TRBJ1-6,.
TGTGCCAGCAGCTTAGAAGGGGGGGCTCCAGGCTACACCTTC,CASSLEGGAPGYTF,.,TRBV7-2,TRBJ1-2,once
TGTGCCAGCAGTTCGGGACAGGGGGCGAAGGGGTATGGCTACACCTTC,CASSSGQGAKGYGYTF,TRBD1,TRBV28,TRBJ1-2,few
TGTGCCAGCAGCTGGGGACTAGCGGGGGTTTCCACAGATACGCAGTATTTT,CASSWGLAGVSTDTQYF,TRBD2,TRBV7-2,TRBJ2-3,.
TGTGCCAGCAGTCCAGGGGTGACACAAGAGACCCAGTACTTC,CASSPGVTQETQYF,.,TRBV6-6,TRBJ2-5,.